Described below is a single TCR beta chain sequence and its context. Its antigen is undetermined. Both peripheral blood and punch biopsies of lesional scalp skin were obtained from patients who had alopecia areata. This sample was taken from a study of CD8+ T cells in alopecia areata. In the study overall: The drug, oral tofacitinib, was given to treated patients at 5 to 10 mg twice daily. Study findings and constraints: Lesional scalp, especially alopecia totalis/universalis, showed higher clonality than normal scalp.

The V end was cut by 9 bases, the J end by 10 bases, with 21 bases between. There are 13 residues in the CDR3. Germline V gives CDR1 MRHNA, CDR2 SNTAGT. Sequencing used cDNA as its template, made by extracting RNA and reverse transcribing it. Profiling relied on immunoSEQ multiplex PCR, and the TCRdb table lists in-frame clones only, not all of them. The table has about 14,000 clones, 50% to 70% seen once; the top ten hold 11%. Sequenced material: skin, taken at week 0. The gene calls are TRBV6-4 and TRBJ1-1; D unresolved. This sequence was found in a human donor with alopecia areata. The CDR3 coding sequence is TGTGCCAGTCCTCCTTCAGGAGGAAGTGGAGCTTTCTTT. Its protein product is CASPPSGGSGAFF.